The T cell receptor beta chain described here comes from a study of blood T cell repertoires in COVID-19. At the level of the study: The United States, Italy and Spain provided the acute and convalescent COVID-19 samples. In each case, the material was cDNA or gDNA derived from T cells, B-cell-depleted T cells, or PBMCs.

The age range of participants was about 18 to 100 years, with residence in about two dozen US areas. CDR1 is SGHRS and CDR2 is YFSETQ in the germline V gene. Between the trimmed V and J ends, which lost 1 base and 4 bases, there was a span of 12 bases. This CDR3 region has 14 residues. Clones were read by immunoSEQ multiplex PCR, and TCRdb kept only the in-frame ones, dropping some. The sample consists of about 430,000 clones, about 88% of them appearing once. This clone was detected only once. The clonotype originates from a woman between 18 and 29 years old who had been exposed to COVID-19. The chain couples TRBV5-1 to TRBJ2-7; D is undetermined. Material: PBMCs or T cells enriched from blood (not recorded which). The DNA of the CDR3 is TGCGCCAGCAGCTTGAAGTTGGGCGTTTACGAGCAGTACTTC. Translating gives CASSLKLGVYEQYF.